A selection of T cell receptor beta chains follows, all from one sample in a study of blood T cells in healthy people across ages. One entry per CDR3 protein results from TCRdb running MiXCR on the 5' RACE reads. The sample consists of 750,000 to 950,000 distinct CDR3 sequences, about 26% of them appearing once. A further study also used this sample, focusing on T cells of mothers and their children.

The specimen was blood. The receptors shown here come from a boy aged 5-17 years in good health. The CDR3 runs from the conserved cysteine through the conserved F or W. A D gene is named only where the DNA matches it firmly. The size field is filled for only some rows; it gives once, few, many or a size class.

d_call	v_call	j_call	clone_size	cdr3_nt	cdr3_aa
NA	TRBV12-3/TRBV12-4	TRBJ1-1	NA	TGTGCCAGCAGTTTAGCGGCAGGGGCAGCTTTCTTT	CASSLAAGAAFF
NA	TRBV6-6	TRBJ2-1	NA	TGTGCCAGCAGTTACGATCTGGCGGAGGCCTACAATGAGCAGTTCTTC	CASSYDLAEAYNEQFF
TRBD2	TRBV12-3/TRBV12-4	TRBJ2-7	NA	TGTGCCAGCAGTTTTTTCCTCCGGACTAGCGGCTCCTACGAGCAGTACTTC	CASSFFLRTSGSYEQYF
NA	TRBV20-1	TRBJ2-3	few	TGCAGTGCTAGAGGCCAGGGAACAAGGGATACGCAGTATTTT	CSARGQGTRDTQYF
TRBD1	TRBV20-1	TRBJ2-1	few	TGCAGTGCCCCCGGGACAGGGACCTACAATGAGCAGTTCTTC	CSAPGTGTYNEQFF
NA	TRBV30	TRBJ2-4	NA	TGTGCCTGGAGTGTAGTCAGCGACAGCCTAGCCAAAAACATTCAGTACTTC	CAWSVVSDSLAKNIQYF
NA	TRBV12-3/TRBV12-4	TRBJ2-2	few	TGTGCCAGCAGCCCAGGAACCCTGGGCGGGGAGCTGTTTTTT	CASSPGTLGGELFF
NA	TRBV20-1	TRBJ2-5	few	TGCAGTGCTAGAGAAGGTTCCGGGACTGCTGGGGAGACCCAGTACTTC	CSAREGSGTAGETQYF
NA	TRBV2	TRBJ1-2	NA	TGTGCCAGCGGGGACGGCAATGGCTACACCTTC	CASGDGNGYTF
NA	TRBV13	TRBJ1-3	few	TGTGCCAGCAGCCCCTCCTTCTCTGGAAACACCATATATTTT	CASSPSFSGNTIYF
TRBD2	TRBV7-2	TRBJ2-1	few	TGTGCCAGCAGCTTTTCACTAGCGGGGGGGTTGGTTGAGCAGTTCTTC	CASSFSLAGGLVEQFF
NA	TRBV28	TRBJ2-5	NA	TGTGCCAGCAGTTTATCAAGCAGGGTTGGAGAGACCCAGTACTTC	CASSLSSRVGETQYF
TRBD1	TRBV20-1	TRBJ1-5	many	TGCAGTGCTAGAGAGGGACTTGTAGCAGGGGGCATGGGGGGTCAGCCCCAGCATTTT	CSAREGLVAGGMGGQPQHF
NA	TRBV12-3/TRBV12-4	TRBJ2-7	NA	TGTGCCAGCAGGCGGGACTTTTCGTCCGAGCAGTACTTC	CASRRDFSSEQYF
NA	TRBV21-1	TRBJ2-4	few	TGTGCCAGCAGCTCAAAGTCTCCCGGACAGGGGGCAGACATTCAGTACTTC	CASSSKSPGQGADIQYF
TRBD2	TRBV6-1	TRBJ2-2	NA	TGTGCCAGCTGCCACAAGGGACTATACAACACCGGGGAGCTGGTTTTT	CASCHKGLYNTGELVF
NA	TRBV9	TRBJ2-3	once	TGTGCCAGCAGCAAGAACAGGGTAGAGGGCACAGATACGCAGTATTTT	CASSKNRVEGTDTQYF
TRBD2	TRBV10-3	TRBJ2-1	few	TGTGCCATCAGTGAGTCCGGGGGGGCCTTCAATGAGCAGTTCTTC	CAISESGGAFNEQFF
TRBD2	TRBV3-1	TRBJ2-1	few	TGTGCCAGCAGCCGGATACTAGCGGTGTACAATGAGCAGTTCTTC	CASSRILAVYNEQFF
NA	TRBV27	TRBJ2-5	NA	TGTGCCAGCAGTTTCGAGGGGGGCCAAGAGACCCAGTACTTC	CASSFEGGQETQYF
TRBD2	TRBV19	TRBJ2-7	NA	TGTGCCAGTAGCCTAGCGGGATCCCCAACCTACGAGCAGTACTTC	CASSLAGSPTYEQYF